The 4 T cell receptor beta chains below all came from one sample that was sequenced in a study of OX40 agonist ivuxolimab in advanced cancers. The library relied on the immunoSEQ multiplex PCR assay. TCRdb retrieved this table from immuneACCESS and kept in-frame rearrangements only. Not all clones are present; in checked studies, unresolved V genes account for under half, and no reason is known for the remainder. In this sample the table shows over 100,000 clones, 93% of which occur a single time. 0.15% to 0.19% of the sample comes from the top ten. The material sequenced was CD4+ or CD8+ T cells sorted from blood, taken in a trial of the OX40 agonist ivuxolimab. The receptors were sampled from an adult with an advanced solid tumor such as melanoma, head and neck, liver or kidney cancer.

Remarks on this clone: Its ends do not fully match the called genes, so a read error is possible. The chain has TRBV6-1 and TRBJ1-1, with TRBD1 as a possible D gene (6 bases). The CDR3 sequence is 14 residues long. Germline CDR1 MNHNS, CDR2 SASEGT. Written as DNA, the CDR3 is TGTGCCAGCAGACTGACAGGCGAGAACGCTGAAGCTTTCTTT. Translation gives CASRLTGENAEAFF.

This clone was counted a single time. The genes are TRBV7-9 and TRBJ2-7; unclear D gene. Per germline, CDR1 SEHNR and CDR2 FQNEAQ (reference sequence). Trimming shortened V by 0 bases and J by 7 bases, and 13 bases separated the two germline ends. The CDR3 has 14 amino acids. The CDR3 DNA sequence: TGTGCCAGCAGCTTAGCCGTGGTGGGAACAGAGCAGTACTTC. Protein: CASSLAVVGTEQYF. The whole variable domain, remainder taken from reference TRBV7-9 and TRBJ2-7, is DTGVSQNPRHKITKRGQNVTFRCDPISEHNRLYWYRQTLGQGPEFLTYFQNEAQLEKSRLLSDRFSAERPKGSFSTLEIQRTEQGDSAMYLCASSLAVVGTEQYFGPGTRLTVT.

The chain links TRBV5-1 to TRBJ2-7, with 7 bases lining up with TRBD1. V was clipped by 4 bases and J by 3 bases; unmatched bases: 7. This CDR3 region has 14 residues. Germline lookup yields CDR1 SGHRS and CDR2 YFSETQ. The CDR3 reads CASSQTGILYEQYF. In DNA, the CDR3 is TGCGCCAGCAGCCAGACAGGGATTCTCTACGAGCAGTACTTC.

The rearrangement links TRBV5-5 to TRBJ1-1; 7 bases line up with TRBD1. There are 14 residues in the CDR3. CDR1 SGHKS and CDR2 YYEKEE come from the germline V gene (reference sequence). V shed 5 bases, J shed 1 base, and the junction held 5 bases outside the gene matches. Written as DNA, the CDR3 is TGTGCCAGCAGTTTTCAGGGGGGGAACACTGAAGCTTTCTTT. This codes for CASSFQGGNTEAFF.